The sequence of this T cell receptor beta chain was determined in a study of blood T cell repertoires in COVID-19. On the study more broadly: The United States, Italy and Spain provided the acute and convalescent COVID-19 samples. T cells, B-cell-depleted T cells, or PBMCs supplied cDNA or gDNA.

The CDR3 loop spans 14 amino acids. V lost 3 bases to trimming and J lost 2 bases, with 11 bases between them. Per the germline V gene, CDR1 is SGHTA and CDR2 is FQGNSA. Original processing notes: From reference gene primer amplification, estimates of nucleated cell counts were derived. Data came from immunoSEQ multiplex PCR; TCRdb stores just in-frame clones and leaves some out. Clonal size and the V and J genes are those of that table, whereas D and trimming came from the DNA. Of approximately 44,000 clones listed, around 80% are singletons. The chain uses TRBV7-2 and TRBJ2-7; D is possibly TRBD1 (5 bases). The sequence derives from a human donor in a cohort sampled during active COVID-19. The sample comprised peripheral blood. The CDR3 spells CASSFGATTYEQYF. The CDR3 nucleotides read TGTGCCAGCAGCTTTGGGGCCACTACCTACGAGCAGTACTTC.